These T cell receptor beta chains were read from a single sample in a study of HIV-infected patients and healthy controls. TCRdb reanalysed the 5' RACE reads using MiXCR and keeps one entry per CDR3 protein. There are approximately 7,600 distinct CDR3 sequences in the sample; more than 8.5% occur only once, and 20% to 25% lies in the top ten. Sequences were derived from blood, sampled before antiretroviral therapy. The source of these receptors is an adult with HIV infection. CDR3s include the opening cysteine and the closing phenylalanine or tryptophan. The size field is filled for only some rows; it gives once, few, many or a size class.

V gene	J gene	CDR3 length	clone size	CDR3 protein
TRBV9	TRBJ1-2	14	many	CASSVEGPTRGYTF
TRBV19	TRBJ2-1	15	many	CASSMSADSHNEQFF
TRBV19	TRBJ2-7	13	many	CASSSWGTYEQYF
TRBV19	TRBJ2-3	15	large	CASAPGGFSTDTQYF
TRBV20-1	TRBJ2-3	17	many	CSARRSGILSSTDTQYF
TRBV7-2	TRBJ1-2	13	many	CASSPDTTIGYTF
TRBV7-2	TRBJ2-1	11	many	CASSLEGEQFF
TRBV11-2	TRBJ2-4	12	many	CASSMDRNIQYF
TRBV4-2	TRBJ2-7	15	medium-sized	CASSQVGDRAYEQYF
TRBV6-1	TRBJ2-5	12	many	CAILASQETQYF
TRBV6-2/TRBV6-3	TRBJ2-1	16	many	CASSLADRSSYNEQFF
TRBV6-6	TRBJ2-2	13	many	CASSYLNTGELFF
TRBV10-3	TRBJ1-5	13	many	CAISETENQPQHF
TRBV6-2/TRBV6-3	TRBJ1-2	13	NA	CASSTQGARGYTF
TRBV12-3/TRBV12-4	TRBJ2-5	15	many	CASSSGLAVQETQYF
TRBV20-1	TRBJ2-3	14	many	CSAQTPSGSDTQYF
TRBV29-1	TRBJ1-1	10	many	CSVGNYEAFF
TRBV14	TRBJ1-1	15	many	CASSQEGALGTEAFF
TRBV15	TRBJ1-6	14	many	CATSTRDYGSPLHF
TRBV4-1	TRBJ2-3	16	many	CASSQVRVLSTDTQYF
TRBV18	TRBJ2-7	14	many	CASSGDSGSYEQYF
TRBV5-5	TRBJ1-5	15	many	CASSFQGNRDQPQHF
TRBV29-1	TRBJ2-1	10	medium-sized	CSGREVEQFF
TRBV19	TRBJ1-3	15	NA	CASSISGHSGNTIYF